One and the same sample provided the 14 T cell receptor beta chains below, sequenced in a study of molecular identifiers for immune sequencing clone quantification. TCRdb reanalysed the PCR reads using MiXCR and keeps one entry per CDR3 protein. The table lists about 12,000 distinct CDR3 sequences, roughly 15% of them singletons, with 1.5% to 2% in the top ten. Sequencing used naive CD8+ T cells from blood, with Jurkat cell RNA spiked in. Subset denoted: FACS-sorted CD8+CD4-CCR7+CD45RA+ naive T cells. The receptors stem from a human donor in good health. Some libraries in this study had Jurkat cell RNA spiked in.

In this sample, this clonotype turned up many times. The chain links TRBV2 to TRBJ2-3; 7 nucleotides align to TRBD1. Germline V lookup: CDR1 SNHLY, CDR2 FYNNEI. The CDR3 totals 14 residues. After removal of 6 bases from V and 1 base from J, the junction contained 4 bases not matched to a gene. DNA of the CDR3: TGTGCCAGCAGCGCCACAGGGGGCACAGATACGCAGTATTTT. Amino acids: CASSATGGTDTQYF.

This clonotype was counted at least ten times. The chain links TRBV10-3 to TRBJ1-2; D not certain. The V end was cut by 3 bases, the J end by 0 bases, with 5 bases between. The CDR3 has 13 residues. Germline CDR1 is ENHRY and CDR2 is SYGVKD. The CDR3 DNA reads TGTGCCATCAGTGACAATCCTAACTATGGCTACACCTTC. It yields the protein CAISDNPNYGYTF.

With regard to this clonotype: A much larger clone differs by one base, so this may be a read error. The rearrangement links TRBV4-1 to TRBJ1-1, with D tentatively TRBD1 (5 bases). The CDR3 has 13 amino acids. Trimming removed 0 bases from V and 7 bases from J, with 9 bases in between. Per germline, CDR1 MGHRA and CDR2 YSYEKL. The CDR3 nucleotides are TGCGCCAGCAGCCAAGAAGGGGCCGATGAAGCTTTCTTT. This encodes CASSQEGADEAFF.

The gene calls are TRBV4-3 and TRBJ2-5; TRBD2 matches at 8 bases. This CDR3 contains 15 residues. Per the germline V gene, CDR1 is LGHNA and CDR2 is YSLEER. V lost 3 bases to trimming and J lost 5 bases; unmatched junction nucleotides: 8. In DNA form, the CDR3 reads TGCGCCAGCAGCCAGGAGCGGGAGCCGTCGGAGACCCAGTACTTC. It codes for CASSQEREPSETQYF.

As for this clonotype: It may be a read error: a sequence one base away is much more abundant. A read error is likely, as this CDR3 ends without the conserved phenylalanine or tryptophan. The chain joins TRBV5-1 to TRBJ1-1; D gene ambiguous. The CDR3 consists of 12 residues. The germline V gene has CDR1 SGHRS and CDR2 YFSETQ. Trimming took 0 bases from V and 7 from J, leaving 7 bases between them. The CDR3 sequence: CASSLGYYEAFS. As DNA, the CDR3 is TGCGCCAGCAGCTTGGGTTATTATGAAGCTTTCTCT.

The chain combines TRBV13 with TRBJ1-1, with 10 bases that match TRBD1. Germline loops: CDR1 PRHDT, CDR2 FYEKMQ (reference sequence). The V segment lost 5 bases and the J segment 11 bases; nucleotides outside the gene matches: 5. This CDR3 has 12 residues. For the CDR3, the DNA is TGTGCCAGCAGCCAAGGGACAGGGGAGGCTTTCTTT. Encoded protein: CASSQGTGEAFF. The entire variable domain, with the rest obtained from reference TRBV13 and TRBJ1-1, is as follows: AAGVIQSPRHLIKEKRETATLKCYPIPRHDTVYWYQQGPGQDPQFLISFYEKMQSDKGSIPDRFSAQQFSDYHSELNMSSLELGDSALYFCASSQGTGEAFFGQGTRLTVV.

By frequency in the sample, this clonotype is medium-sized. This chain uses TRBV7-2 with TRBJ2-1; 9 bases map to TRBD2. Germline V gene sequence: CDR1 SGHTA, CDR2 FQGNSA. The trim removed 5 bases at V and 5 bases at J, leaving 10 bases unmatched. The CDR3 loop spans 16 amino acids. The chain's CDR3 is CASSLRGLAYHNEQFF. The CDR3 nucleotides are TGTGCCAGCAGCCTACGGGGACTAGCATACCACAATGAGCAGTTCTTC.

On this clonotype itself: Germline and junction disagree at one end, which may indicate a read error. The CDR3 reads CASKGRYTDTQYF. As DNA, the CDR3 is TGCGCCAGCAAAGGGCGGTACACAGATACGCAGTATTTT. The chain uses TRBV6-1 and TRBJ2-3; D gene ambiguous. Germline V gives CDR1 MNHNS, CDR2 SASEGT. The CDR3 spans 13 residues.

This clonotype is judged medium-sized (0.01 to 0.1%). This rearrangement joins TRBV27 to TRBJ2-3, with 7 nucleotides matching TRBD2. Germline V CDR1 and CDR2: MNHEY, SMNVEV (reference sequence). The V gene end was trimmed by 8 bases and the J gene end by 3 bases; junction bases not matched to a gene: 11. The CDR3 runs to 15 residues. CDR3 nucleotide sequence: TGTGCCAGCGGCCCGACTAGCCTGGTTACAGATACGCAGTATTTT. Its protein product is CASGPTSLVTDTQYF.

Worth noting for this clonotype: A clone one base away is much larger, so this may be a read error. The chain has TRBV7-9 and TRBJ2-3, with D possibly TRBD2 on 5 matching bases. From germline, CDR1 is SEHNR and CDR2 FQNEAQ (reference sequence). The CDR3 sequence is 16 residues long. V shed 3 bases and J shed 1 base, with 14 bases lying between them. CDR3 amino acids: CASSFAGGGCTDTQYF. CDR3 DNA sequence: TGTGCCAGCAGCTTTGCGGGCGGCGGTTGCACAGATACGCAGTATTTT.

The CDR3: CASTPSGRAFEQFF. CDR3 bases: TGTGCCAGCACCCCTAGCGGGAGGGCTTTCGAGCAGTTCTTC. This chain connects TRBV6-2 or TRBV6-3 to TRBJ2-1; TRBD2 matches 12 bases. Per the germline V gene, CDR1 is MNHEY and CDR2 is SVGEGT. Trimming took 7 bases from V and 10 from J; bases not matched to a gene: 8. CDR3 length: 14 residues.

This clonotype is medium-sized within its sample. The V and J genes are TRBV4-1 and TRBJ2-2; D is unclear. V dropped 6 bases and J dropped 3 bases, with 2 bases sitting between them. CDR1 is MGHRA and CDR2 is YSYEKL in the germline V gene. This CDR3 spans 11 amino acids. The CDR3 reads CASRDTGELFF. As DNA, the CDR3 is TGCGCCAGCAGGGACACCGGGGAGCTGTTTTTT.

The chain employs TRBV9 and TRBJ2-3; 11 bases align to TRBD2. This CDR3 region has 16 residues. The trim removed 7 bases at V and 6 bases at J, leaving 13 bases unmatched. Germline loops: CDR1 SGDLS, CDR2 YYNGEE. The CDR3 DNA reads as TGTGCCAGCTGCGCTAATCTAGCGGGAGGACTGGATACGCAGTATTTT. Its translation is CASCANLAGGLDTQYF.

This clonotype was seen repeatedly, ten times or more. The chain carries TRBV4-1 and TRBJ2-3, with 8 nucleotides matching TRBD2. From germline, CDR1 is MGHRA and CDR2 YSYEKL. The length of the CDR3 is 19 residues. The V and J ends lost 0 bases and 2 bases, in that order; junction bases with no gene match: 13. The DNA for the CDR3 is TGCGCCAGCAGCCAAGATCCCCCGGGGGGGGAGGGTTCCACAGATACGCAGTATTTT. It codes for CASSQDPPGGEGSTDTQYF.